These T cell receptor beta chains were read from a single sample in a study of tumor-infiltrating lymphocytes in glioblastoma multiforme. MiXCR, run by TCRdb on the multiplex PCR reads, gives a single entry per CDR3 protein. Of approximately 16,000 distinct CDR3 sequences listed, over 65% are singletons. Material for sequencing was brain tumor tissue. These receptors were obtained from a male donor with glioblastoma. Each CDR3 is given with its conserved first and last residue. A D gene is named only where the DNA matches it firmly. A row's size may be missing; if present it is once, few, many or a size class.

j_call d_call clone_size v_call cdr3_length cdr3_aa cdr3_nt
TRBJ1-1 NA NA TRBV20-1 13 CNAPKVLNTEAFF TGCAATGCTCCCAAAGTGCTGAACACTGAAGCTTTCTTT
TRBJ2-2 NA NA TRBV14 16 CASSPLGGANTGELFF TGTGCCAGCAGCCCGCTGGGGGGCGCGAACACCGGGGAGCTGTTTTTT
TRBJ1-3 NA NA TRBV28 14 CASSFGGLGNIIYF TGTGCCAGCAGTTTTGGGGGACTTGGTAACATCATATATTTT
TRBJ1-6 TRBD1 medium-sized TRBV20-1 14 CSAGQGQGNSPLHF TGCAGTGCGGGTCAGGGACAGGGGAATTCACCCCTCCACTTT
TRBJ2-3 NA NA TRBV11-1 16 CASILGLSGSTYTQYF TGTGCCAGCATCTTAGGACTATCGGGGAGCACATATACGCAGTATTTT
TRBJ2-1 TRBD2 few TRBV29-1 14 CSVLGLAGVYEQFF TGCAGCGTCTTAGGACTAGCGGGAGTGTATGAGCAGTTCTTC
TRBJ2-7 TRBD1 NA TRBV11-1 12 CISSGQAREQYF TGTATCAGCAGCGGACAGGCGCGCGAGCAGTACTTC
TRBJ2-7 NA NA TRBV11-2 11 CASGLGYEQYF TGTGCCAGCGGCTTAGGGTACGAGCAGTACTTC
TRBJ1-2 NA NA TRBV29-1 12 CGVGKGNYGYTF TGCGGCGTTGGGAAGGGTAACTATGGCTACACCTTC
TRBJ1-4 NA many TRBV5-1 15 CASSLEVQPNEKLFF TGCGCCAGCAGCTTGGAGGTACAGCCTAATGAAAAACTGTTTTTT
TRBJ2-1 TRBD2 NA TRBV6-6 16 CASCTNPRLASNEQLF TGTGCCAGCTGTACGAATCCGAGACTAGCCTCCAATGAGCAGCTCTTC
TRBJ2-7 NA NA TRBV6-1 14 CASSENRPTYEQYF TGTGCCAGCAGTGAAAACAGGCCGACCTACGAGCAGTACTTC
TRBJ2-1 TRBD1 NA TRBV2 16 CASSETGTGRNNEQFF TGTGCCAGCAGTGAAACCGGGACAGGCAGGAACAATGAGCAGTTCTTC
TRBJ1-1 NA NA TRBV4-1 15 CASSQDWGAAIEAFF TGCGCCAGCAGCCAAGATTGGGGGGCAGCCATCGAAGCTTTCTTT
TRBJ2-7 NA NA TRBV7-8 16 CASSATGLGTAYDQYF TGTGCCAGCAGCGCGACGGGGCTCGGGACCGCCTACGACCAGTACTTC
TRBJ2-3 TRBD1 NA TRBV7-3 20 CASSLRKVYRAGGRTDTQYF TGTGCCAGCAGCTTAAGAAAGGTTTATAGGGCAGGGGGTCGCACAGATACGCAGTATTTT
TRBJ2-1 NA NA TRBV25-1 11 CVSSFNNEQFF TGTGTCAGCAGTTTCAACAATGAGCAGTTCTTC
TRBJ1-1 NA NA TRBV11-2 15 CASMRMRGQNTEAFF TGTGCCAGCATGAGGATGAGGGGACAGAACACTGAAGCTTTCTTT
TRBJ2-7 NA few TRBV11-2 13 CASSPHVTHEQYF TGTGCCAGCAGCCCGCATGTTACCCACGAGCAGTACTTC
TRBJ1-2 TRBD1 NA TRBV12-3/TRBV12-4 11 CASRAGGGYTF TGTGCCAGCAGGGCAGGGGGTGGCTACACCTTC
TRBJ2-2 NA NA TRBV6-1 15 CASSEGAGGAGELFF TGTGCCAGCAGTGAAGGCGCAGGGGGGGCCGGGGAGCTGTTTTTT
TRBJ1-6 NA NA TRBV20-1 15 CSARGRGPVSSPLHF TGCAGTGCTAGAGGGCGGGGTCCCGTGAGTTCGCCCCTCCACTTT
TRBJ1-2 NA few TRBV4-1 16 CASGQDRYRGNYGYTF TGCGCCAGCGGCCAAGATCGATATAGAGGAAACTATGGCTACACCTTC
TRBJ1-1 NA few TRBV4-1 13 CASGQEISTEAFF TGCGCGAGTGGCCAAGAGATTTCGACTGAAGCTTTCTTT
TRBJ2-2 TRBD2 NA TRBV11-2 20 CASTPLFGQGLAVNIGEMFF TGTGCCAGCACCCCCTTATTCGGCCAAGGGCTAGCGGTAAACATCGGGGAGATGTTTTTT
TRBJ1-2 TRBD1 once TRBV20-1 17 CSARRGQGNTPYYGYTF TGCAGTGCTAGAAGAGGACAGGGAAATACCCCATACTATGGCTACACCTTC
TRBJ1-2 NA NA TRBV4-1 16 CASSQGRYRSNYDYTF TGCGCCAGCAGTCAAGGTAGGTACAGATCTAACTATGACTACACCTTC
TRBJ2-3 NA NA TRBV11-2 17 CASSLDPANINTYTQYF TGTGCCAGCAGCTTAGATCCTGCAAACATTAACACATATACGCAGTATTTT
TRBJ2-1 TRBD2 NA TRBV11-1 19 CASSQTSGRPHPAYNEQLF TGTGCCAGCAGCCAGACTAGCGGGAGACCCCATCCCGCCTACAATGAGCAGCTCTTC